This is a list of T cell receptor beta chains from one sample in a study of patients and donors after allogeneic stem cell transplantation. Each CDR3 protein is one row after TCRdb ran MiXCR on the RT-PCR reads. The sample includes roughly 940,000 distinct CDR3 sequences, more than 15% of them seen just once. Sequencing was done on a sample of blood, either unsorted or a sorted T cell fraction (not recorded which). Receptors were obtained from a human donor who was either an allogeneic HSCT recipient or a stem cell or donor lymphocyte infusion donor (not recorded which). It is not recorded whose cells these are; they may come from a transplant donor. Both conserved end residues are part of each CDR3. D genes are given only for firm matches. For some rows the clone size is stated as once, few or many, or as a class when expanded; others skip it.

V,D,J,size,DNA,CDR3
TRBV24-1,TRBD1,TRBJ1-5,few,TGTGCCACCTCTACAGGGGGCCATCAGCCCCAGCATTTT,CATSTGGHQPQHF
TRBV5-1,TRBD1,TRBJ2-1,few,TGCGCCAGCAGCTTGTTGTGGGACAGGAACAATGAGCAGTTCTTC,CASSLLWDRNNEQFF
TRBV12-5,TRBD2,TRBJ2-1,NA,TGTGCTAGTGAAATAGCGGGAGGGCGCTCCTACAATGAGCAGTTCTTC,CASEIAGGRSYNEQFF
TRBV20-1,NA,TRBJ2-7,NA,TGCAGTGCTACCTCTTCAGGTTCCGGATGGGAAGAGCAGTACTTC,CSATSSGSGWEEQYF
TRBV19,NA,TRBJ2-2,NA,TGTGCCTCAGGGGGGCGACAGGGAAGGGCCGGGGAGCTGTTTTTT,CASGGRQGRAGELFF
TRBV7-9,NA,TRBJ1-1,NA,TGTGCCAGCAGCTTTCAAAGGGTTGGCACTGAAGCTTTCTTT,CASSFQRVGTEAFF
TRBV20-1,TRBD1,TRBJ2-5,NA,TGCAGTGCTAGATACTGGGACAGCCCAAGGGAGACCCAGTACTTC,CSARYWDSPRETQYF
TRBV4-2,TRBD2,TRBJ2-4,NA,TGTGCCAGCAGCCAAGATCAGCTAGCGGGGGCCAAGCAGTACTTC,CASSQDQLAGAKQYF
TRBV11-1,NA,TRBJ1-1,few,TGTGCCAGCAGTCTCCAGGGAGCCGGTGGCACTGAAGCTTTCTTT,CASSLQGAGGTEAFF
TRBV7-8,TRBD1,TRBJ1-3,few,TGTGCCAGCAGCGTCAGACAGGGTCGGAACACCATATATTTT,CASSVRQGRNTIYF
TRBV12-3/TRBV12-4,NA,TRBJ1-5,few,TGTGCCAGCAGTTTCCGGGGGGTCAGAATGGACAATCAGCCCCAGCATTTT,CASSFRGVRMDNQPQHF
TRBV5-1,NA,TRBJ2-1,many,TGCGCCAGCAGCTGGGGGGTCACGGGGGCCTACAATGAGCAGTTCTTC,CASSWGVTGAYNEQFF
TRBV7-8,TRBD1,TRBJ1-4,few,TGTGCCAGCAGCTCCAGGGGGCGCGTGATTGAAAAACTGTTTTTT,CASSSRGRVIEKLFF
TRBV3-1,TRBD1,TRBJ1-1,NA,TGTGCCAGCAGCCCGCCGGGACAGGGTGCTGAAGCTTTCTTT,CASSPPGQGAEAFF
TRBV20-1,NA,TRBJ2-1,few,TGCAGTGCTAGAGATGGTGAGGGGGGGTGGGATGAGCAGTTCTTC,CSARDGEGGWDEQFF
TRBV5-1,NA,TRBJ2-5,few,TGCGCCAGCAGCTTACCCTCGGGACCCCAAGAGACCCAGTACTTC,CASSLPSGPQETQYF